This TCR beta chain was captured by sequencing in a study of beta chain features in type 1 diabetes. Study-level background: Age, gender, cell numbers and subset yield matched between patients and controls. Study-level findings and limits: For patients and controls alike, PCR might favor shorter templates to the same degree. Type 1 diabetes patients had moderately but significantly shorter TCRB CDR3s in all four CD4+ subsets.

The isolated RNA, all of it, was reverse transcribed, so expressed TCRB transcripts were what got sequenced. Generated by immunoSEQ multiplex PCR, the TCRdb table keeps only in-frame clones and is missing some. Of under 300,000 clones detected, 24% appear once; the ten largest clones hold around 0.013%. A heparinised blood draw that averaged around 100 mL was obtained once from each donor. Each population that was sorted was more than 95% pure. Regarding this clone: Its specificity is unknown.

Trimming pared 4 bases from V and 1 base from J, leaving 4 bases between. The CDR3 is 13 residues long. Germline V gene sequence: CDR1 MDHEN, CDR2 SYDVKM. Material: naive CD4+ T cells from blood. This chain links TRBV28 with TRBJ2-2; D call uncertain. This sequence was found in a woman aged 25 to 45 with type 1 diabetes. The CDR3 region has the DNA TGTGCCAGCAGTTACTTGAACACCGGGGAGCTGTTTTTT. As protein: CASSYLNTGELFF.